This T cell receptor (beta chain) originates from a study of T cell responses to AZD1222 COVID-19 vaccine. The germline CDR1 and CDR2 sequences are SGHNT and YYREEE (reference sequence). The CDR3 is 13 residues long. V was pared by 5 bases and J by 7 bases, with 13 bases between. The table came from immunoSEQ multiplex PCR; TCRdb's copy has only in-frame clones and leaves some out. The top ten hold over 2% of the sample, which has roughly 120,000 clones, roughly 92% seen once. This clone came up once. The rearrangement joins TRBV5-4 to TRBJ2-1; D could derive from TRBD1 or TRBD2 (5 bases each). The TCR comes from an adult who received the AZD1222 COVID-19 vaccine. The specimen was peripheral blood, collected 28 days after the second AZD1222 dose. CDR3 DNA: TGTGCCAGCAGTCCCGGGACGGGGAATGAGCAGTTCTTC. Translation: CASSPGTGNEQFF.